Detailed here is one TCR beta chain. What it binds is unknown. This sample was taken from a study of T cell responses to AZD1222 COVID-19 vaccine. Findings of the study overall: Donors, mostly white British, included more females; clonal diversity was possibly underestimated. Per reports, nearly half of all spike-specific TCRs target regions that are unmutated in variants.

Germline values: CDR1 MNHNS, CDR2 SASEGT. The ends were cut back, 0 bases at V and 6 bases at J, with 12 bases in the middle. CDR3 length: 15 amino acids. The table came from immunoSEQ multiplex PCR; TCRdb's copy has only in-frame clones and leaves some out. The table includes more than 140,000 clones, approximately 89% detected once. The chain is built from TRBV6-1 and TRBJ1-5; D is unresolved. The receptor comes from an adult in good health. Sample: peripheral blood, taken on day 0 of MenACWY control vaccination. The CDR3 is CASSEAPGAGQPQHF. The CDR3 DNA follows: TGTGCCAGCAGTGAAGCGCCGGGAGCTGGTCAGCCCCAGCATTTT.